This TCR beta chain was obtained from a study of T-cell reconstitution after alpha-beta-depleted transplantation in children. The CDR3 has 16 amino acids. Deletions cut 0 bases from V and 3 bases from J, with 14 bases between. Germline V gene lookup returns CDR1 DFQATT and CDR2 SNEGSKA (reference sequence). Preparing the TCRbeta library involved the use of unique molecular identifiers. TCRdb itself ran the PCR reads through MiXCR, one entry per CDR3 protein. The sample lists about 640,000 distinct CDR3 sequences, roughly 17% seen once, with 1.1% in the top ten. At least ten counts were recorded for this clonotype.

The receptor comes from a human donor who donated a stem cell graft to a child with acute myeloid leukemia. The rearrangement joins TRBV20-1 to TRBJ2-2, with D tentatively TRBD2 (6 bases). The specimen was PBMCs from the stem cell graft donor, collected from the stem cell graft. CDR3 in amino acids: CSARDPVGGHTGELFF. The CDR3 DNA reads as TGCAGTGCTAGAGATCCCGTCGGGGGACACACCGGGGAGCTGTTTTTT.